The 28 T cell receptor beta chains reported below all come from one sample, sequenced in a study of shared clonotypes between healthy human individuals. TCRdb's copy holds only in-frame clones and misses some; the assay was immunoSEQ multiplex PCR. The profile shows about 340,000 clones, more than 60% of them singletons. The sequenced material came from memory CD4+ T cells sorted from blood. Stated subset: CD45RA-negative fraction. The source is a man between 25 and 39 years old in good health.

This clone was detected a few times. The rearrangement joins TRBV15 to TRBJ1-1, with D uncertain. Trimming took 0 bases from V and 11 from J, leaving 19 bases between them. The CDR3 is 15 amino acids. Germline assignment: CDR1 LNHNV and CDR2 YYDKDF (reference sequence). Written as DNA, the CDR3 is TGTGCCACCAGCAGAGATACTATCCGGACCGACGGGGCTTTCTTT. Translated: CATSRDTIRTDGAFF. Complete variable domain (other parts from reference TRBV15 and TRBJ1-1): DAMVIQNPRYQVTQFGKPVTLSCSQTLNHNVMYWYQQKSSQAPKLLFHYYDKDFNNEADTPDNFQSRRPNTSFCFLDIRSPGLGDTAMYLCATSRDTIRTDGAFFGQGTRLTVV.

The CDR3 region has the DNA TGTGCCAGCAGCCTTCCGGGACAGAACTACGTCCAGCAGTACTTC. This gives the protein CASSLPGQNYVQQYF. The rearrangement joins TRBV28 to TRBJ2-7; 7 nucleotides match TRBD1. Trimming removed 6 bases from V and 8 bases from J; junction bases left unmatched: 16. The CDR3 length is 15 residues. Germline CDR1 reads MDHEN; CDR2 reads SYDVKM.

The CDR3 reads CASSSGLLSYEQYF. The CDR3 DNA follows: TGTGCCAGCAGCTCGGGACTCCTCTCCTACGAGCAGTACTTC. The chain recombines TRBV6-1 with TRBJ2-7, with a tentative D call TRBD2 (6 bases). In germline, CDR1 is MNHNS, CDR2 SASEGT. The CDR3 has 14 amino acids. V lost 6 bases to trimming and J lost 0 bases, with 12 bases between them.

This clone was counted a single time. CDR3 sequence reads: CASSLSRVGIGRNQPQHF. CDR3 nucleotide sequence: TGTGCCAGCAGTTTGTCCAGAGTAGGGATAGGCAGGAATCAGCCCCAGCATTTT. The chain carries TRBV27 and TRBJ1-5; D not certain. The CDR3 extends over 18 amino acids. With 3 bases removed from V and 4 bases from J, the gap between germline ends came to 22 bases. CDR1 and CDR2 (germline): MNHEY, SMNVEV (reference sequence).

This clone was seen a few times. This sequence joins TRBV18 and TRBJ2-1, with 11 bases aligning to TRBD2. The V segment lost 2 bases and the J segment 2 bases; nucleotides outside the gene matches: 8. In germline, CDR1 is KGHSH, CDR2 LQKENI. The CDR3 has 18 amino acids. Written as DNA, the CDR3 is TGTGCCAGCTCACCAAAAGCTCTAGCGGGAGGTACCTACAATGAGCAGTTCTTC. Translating gives CASSPKALAGGTYNEQFF.

The chain is built from TRBV19 and TRBJ2-2; D unresolved. Germline values: CDR1 LNHDA, CDR2 SQIVND (reference sequence). The CDR3 is made up of 15 amino acids. Trimming shortened V by 7 bases and J by 0 bases, and 12 bases separated the two germline ends. CDR3 residues: CASKGWSSNTGELFF. DNA for the CDR3: TGTGCCAGTAAGGGTTGGAGTTCGAACACCGGGGAGCTGTTTTTT.

This clone was counted between two and nine times. The chain couples TRBV7-9 to TRBJ1-2; unclear D gene. Germline values: CDR1 SEHNR, CDR2 FQNEAQ (reference sequence). The CDR3 consists of 11 residues. The V end lost 1 base, the J end lost 8 bases, and 5 bases lay between the germline ends. The CDR3 reads CASSLGPGYTF. The CDR3 bases are TGTGCCAGCAGCTTAGGACCCGGCTACACCTTC.

This clone was detected a few times. CDR3 sequence: CASSLWGDGRATYNEQFF. The CDR3 DNA sequence: TGTGCCAGCAGTTTATGGGGCGACGGGAGGGCAACCTACAATGAGCAGTTCTTC. The chain recombines TRBV27 with TRBJ2-1; 8 bases align to TRBD2. This CDR3 has 18 amino acids. Germline loops: CDR1 MNHEY, CDR2 SMNVEV (reference sequence). V was clipped by 1 base and J by 2 bases; unmatched bases: 10.

This clone was detected only a few times. The chain has TRBV5-6 and TRBJ2-5; unclear D gene. Germline V lookup: CDR1 SGHDT, CDR2 YYEEEE. This CDR3 has 14 amino acids. V gave up 5 bases and J gave up 0 bases, with 11 bases separating them. CDR3 nucleotide sequence: TGTGCCAGCAGTTTGTGGGCTTACCAAGAGACCCAGTACTTC. Amino acid sequence: CASSLWAYQETQYF.

This clone was observed a single time. The chain combines TRBV2 with TRBJ1-4; the D gene is possibly TRBD1 (6 bases). The germline gives CDR1 SNHLY, CDR2 FYNNEI. V lost 5 bases and J lost 0, with 16 bases in between. CDR3 size: 17 residues. As DNA, the CDR3 is TGTGCCAGCAGTCTTGAGGACAGAATTGCAACTAATGAAAAACTGTTTTTT. Translating gives CASSLEDRIATNEKLFF.

The rearrangement uses TRBV2 and TRBJ1-3, with D possibly TRBD1 on 5 matching bases. Germline CDR1 SNHLY, CDR2 FYNNEI. The V end lost 2 bases, the J end lost 2 bases, and 10 bases lay between the germline ends. This CDR3 has 15 residues. The CDR3 DNA sequence: TGTGCCAGCAGTGAAATAGGGGCAACTGGAAACACCATATATTTT. Translation: CASSEIGATGNTIYF.

The chain joins TRBV28 to TRBJ2-3; D not certain. Trimming shortened V by 3 bases and J by 7 bases, and 11 bases separated the two germline ends. Germline V gene sequence: CDR1 MDHEN, CDR2 SYDVKM. The CDR3 loop spans 13 amino acids. CDR3 residues: CASSLVRLYTQYF. As DNA, the CDR3 is TGTGCCAGCAGTTTGGTCCGCTTATATACGCAGTATTTT.

The rearrangement joins TRBV28 to TRBJ2-5, with D perhaps matching TRBD2 (6 bases). The germline V gene has CDR1 MDHEN and CDR2 SYDVKM. CDR3 length: 13 amino acids. Trimming shortened V by 7 bases and J by 4 bases, and 13 bases separated the two germline ends. The CDR3 is CASKEGTRETQYF. The CDR3 DNA is TGTGCCAGCAAGGAAGGGACTCGAGAGACCCAGTACTTC.

This rearrangement joins TRBV10-3 to TRBJ2-2; D may be TRBD1 or TRBD2 (5 bases each). Per the germline V gene, CDR1 is ENHRY and CDR2 is SYGVKD. The V end lost 10 bases, the J end lost 7 bases, and 25 bases lay between the germline ends. The CDR3 is made up of 16 amino acids. The CDR3 region has the DNA TGTGCCACCAGCCCCCTCATCGTTGGGGGTGGCGGGGAGCTGTTTTTT. Its translation is CATSPLIVGGGGELFF.

This clone was detected only a few times. The chain links TRBV5-1 to TRBJ2-6, with D unclear. Germline V gene sequence: CDR1 SGHRS, CDR2 YFSETQ. Trimming cost V 4 bases and J 4 bases, with 12 bases left between them. This CDR3 has 15 residues. DNA of the CDR3: TGCGCCAGCAGCCCTTCGTTGGGGGGGGCCAACGTCCTGACTTTC. It encodes CASSPSLGGANVLTF.

V is TRBV5-1 and J is TRBJ1-6; D not certain. The CDR3 is 13 residues long. V was shortened by 5 bases and J by 5 bases, with 8 bases between the two germline ends. Germline CDR1 is SGHRS and CDR2 is YFSETQ. In DNA form, the CDR3 reads TGCGCCAGCAGTGAAGGGAATAATTCACCCCTCCACTTT. Its translation is CASSEGNNSPLHF.

V gene TRBV5-1 combines with J gene TRBJ2-5; maybe TRBD1 (5 bases). The CDR3 totals 14 residues. Germline values: CDR1 SGHRS, CDR2 YFSETQ. The V end was cut by 0 bases, the J end by 3 bases, with 9 bases between. CDR3 in DNA: TGCGCCAGCAGCTTGGTCAGGGTGGAAGAGACCCAGTACTTC. Translating gives CASSLVRVEETQYF.

The rearrangement links TRBV10-3 to TRBJ1-2; maybe TRBD1 (5 bases). CDR1 ENHRY and CDR2 SYGVKD come from the germline V gene. The CDR3 sequence is 15 residues long. The V and J ends lost 6 bases and 0 bases respectively, with 14 bases between them. CDR3 nucleotides: TGTGCCATCAGGTATGGGACGGTAGCTAACTATGGCTACACCTTC. This encodes CAIRYGTVANYGYTF.

The chain combines TRBV10-3 with TRBJ2-5; a possible D gene is TRBD1 (6 bases). V lost 9 bases and J lost 3, with 14 bases in between. Per the germline V gene, CDR1 is ENHRY and CDR2 is SYGVKD. The CDR3 is made up of 13 amino acids. In DNA form, the CDR3 reads TGTGCCATACACAGGGATTTGAAAGAGACCCAGTACTTC. Protein: CAIHRDLKETQYF.

This clone was detected ten times or more. This chain links TRBV6-6 with TRBJ1-2, with no clear D. With 8 bases removed from V and 7 bases from J, the gap between germline ends came to 17 bases. This CDR3 has 13 amino acids. Per germline, CDR1 MNHNY and CDR2 SVGAGI (reference sequence). CDR3 residues: CASRELTSGGYTF. DNA of the CDR3: TGTGCCAGCCGCGAGCTGACGTCCGGTGGCTACACCTTC.

The chain couples TRBV5-4 to TRBJ2-3; D may be TRBD2 (6 bases). Trimming cost V 4 bases and J 1 base, with 13 bases left between them. The CDR3 sequence is 15 residues long. Per the germline V gene, CDR1 is SGHNT and CDR2 is YYREEE (reference sequence). Here the CDR3 DNA reads TGTGCCAGCAGCCCGGGTGGAGGGGGCACAGATACGCAGTATTTT. Protein sequence: CASSPGGGGTDTQYF.

The chain uses TRBV6-1 and TRBJ2-3; D gene ambiguous. This CDR3 has 13 residues. Trimming removed 8 bases at V and 0 bases at J, with 9 bases between. Germline V gene sequence: CDR1 MNHNS, CDR2 SASEGT. CDR3 loop: CASLHSSTDTQYF. The CDR3 DNA sequence: TGTGCCAGCCTTCATTCTAGCACAGATACGCAGTATTTT.

The V call is TRBV28, the J call TRBJ2-7; tentative D call: TRBD2 (5 bases). Per germline, CDR1 MDHEN and CDR2 SYDVKM. CDR3 size: 15 residues. V was shortened by 5 bases and J by 2 bases, with 16 bases between the two germline ends. CDR3 region: CASSEGPPSTYEQYF. The CDR3 DNA is TGTGCCAGCAGTGAGGGTCCTCCCAGCACCTACGAGCAGTACTTC.

This clone came up many times. V gene TRBV5-5 combines with J gene TRBJ1-5; 9 bases are a match to TRBD1. This CDR3 contains 15 residues. In germline, CDR1 is SGHKS, CDR2 YYEKEE (reference sequence). J gave up 6 bases and V 0 bases, and 4 bases lay outside the gene matches. CDR3 residues: CASSLEGTGSQPQHF. The CDR3 DNA sequence: TGTGCCAGCAGCTTGGAGGGGACAGGGAGTCAGCCCCAGCATTTT.

This clone was detected a few times. The V gene is TRBV2, the J gene TRBJ1-1; TRBD1 might be the D (5 bases). V was shortened by 10 bases and J by 4 bases, with 16 bases between the two germline ends. This CDR3 is 13 amino acids long. The germline V gene has CDR1 SNHLY and CDR2 FYNNEI. The CDR3, as DNA: TGTGCCACCCAAGGGGCTCCGGGCACTGAAGCTTTCTTT. It codes for CATQGAPGTEAFF.

The V call is TRBV29-1, the J call TRBJ1-5; D may be TRBD1 (5 bases). Per germline, CDR1 SQVTM and CDR2 ANQGSEA. This CDR3 is 12 amino acids long. Trimming shortened V by 6 bases and J by 7 bases, and 13 bases separated the two germline ends. The CDR3 sequence is CSVGESWQPQHF. CDR3 nucleotide sequence: TGCAGCGTGGGGGAATCGTGGCAGCCCCAGCATTTT.

J is TRBJ1-1 and V is TRBV7-2; D unclear. This CDR3 comprises 15 residues. V lost 1 base and J lost 0, with 9 bases in between. The germline V gene has CDR1 SGHTA and CDR2 FQGNSA. As DNA, the CDR3 is TGTGCCAGCAGCTTAGTAGGAGTTATGAACACTGAAGCTTTCTTT. This codes for CASSLVGVMNTEAFF. The complete variable domain, with remaining parts taken from reference TRBV7-2 and TRBJ1-1, reads GAGVSQSPSNKVTEKGKDVELRCDPISGHTALYWYRQSLGQGLEFLIYFQGNSAPDKSGLPSDRFSAERTGGSVSTLTIQRTQQEDSAVYLCASSLVGVMNTEAFFGQGTRLTVV.

The chain has TRBV4-3 and TRBJ2-7, with TRBD1 identical over 8 bases. Per germline, CDR1 LGHNA and CDR2 YSLEER. The V segment lost 1 base and the J segment 6 bases; nucleotides outside the gene matches: 5. The CDR3 contains 14 residues. DNA of the CDR3: TGCGCCAGCAGCCAAGGGATCGGACAGGGCGAGCAGTACTTC. Its protein is CASSQGIGQGEQYF.